The entry that follows covers one TCR beta chain sequence. The antigen remains unidentified. This specimen comes from a study of cytomegalovirus exposure and HLA in healthy donors. Study-wide points: HLA alleles were associated with fewer than 20,000 TCR beta sequences in a later analysis at 0.05 false discovery rate. Later on, an analysis found that several of the most significant clusters appeared to be linked to common viral pathogens, which included parvovirus B19. For most subjects, TCR beta sequences were reported to predict HLA-A and HLA-B alleles with accuracy. Earlier analysis found most TCR beta V segments productive about 87% or about 30% of the time.

It was with 60 Vbeta and 13 Jbeta primers that the PCR ran. Sequenced by immunoSEQ multiplex PCR; TCRdb stores in-frame clones only, minus some. The sample lists 150,000 to 200,000 clones, 70% to 80% occurring once. Germline loops: CDR1 SEHNR, CDR2 FQNEAQ (reference sequence). The trim removed 0 bases at V and 1 base at J, leaving 4 bases unmatched. This CDR3 contains 17 residues. The sample consisted of PBMCs. This receptor was obtained from a woman aged 55-75 years in good health and CMV-seropositive. J is TRBJ1-2 and V is TRBV7-9, with 11 bases matching TRBD1. CDR3 DNA: TGTGCCAGCAGCTTAGCGACGGGACAGGGGGTTAACTATGGCTACACCTTC. Protein sequence: CASSLATGQGVNYGYTF.